The 13 T cell receptor beta chains given below trace back to one sample, sequenced in a study of T cells in Graves' hyperthyroidism and ophthalmopathy. TCR beta CDR3 regions were amplified from RNA. The HTBI primer set drove a first-round RT-PCR of the TCR CDR3. One entry per CDR3 protein results from TCRdb running MiXCR on the multiplex PCR reads. The top ten hold under 45% of the sample, which has 330,000 or so distinct CDR3 sequences, approximately 18% seen once. What was sequenced was blood. The receptor set was obtained from a man aged 50 to 60 with Graves' ophthalmopathy.

The gene calls are TRBV19 and TRBJ1-1; D uncertain. CDR1 is LNHDA, CDR2 SQIVND, per germline (reference sequence). The V gene lost 4 bases and the J gene lost 6 bases, with 9 bases spanning the gap. CDR3 length: 12 amino acids. CDR3 protein: CASSNGIAEAFF. In DNA form, the CDR3 reads TGTGCCAGTAGTAACGGTATTGCTGAAGCTTTCTTT.

The V gene is TRBV10-3, the J gene TRBJ2-2; D remains ambiguous. Trimming cost V 4 bases and J 8 bases, with 14 bases left between them. The CDR3 spans 14 residues. Germline CDR1 and CDR2: ENHRY and SYGVKD. The CDR3 DNA reads TGTGCCATCAGTGTTTCGGCAGACGGGGGGGAGCTGTTTTTT. Protein sequence: CAISVSADGGELFF.

Concerning this clonotype: A much larger clone sits a single nucleotide away, making a read error possible. V and J are TRBV3-1 and TRBJ2-1; TRBD2 might be the D (6 bases). The CDR3 is made up of 14 amino acids. Germline values: CDR1 LGHDT, CDR2 YNNKEL (reference sequence). As DNA, the CDR3 is TGTGTCAGCAGCCAAAGCCCACTAGCTGGCGGGCAGTTCTTC. It specifies CVSSQSPLAGGQFF.

This clonotype was recorded at least ten times. The chain is built from TRBV11-1 and TRBJ1-1; D not certain. CDR1 is SGHAT and CDR2 is FQDESV in the germline V gene (reference sequence). V dropped 2 bases and J dropped 3 bases, with 7 bases sitting between them. The CDR3 has 13 amino acids. The CDR3 coding sequence is TGTGCCAGCAGCTTACCCTCACACACTGAAGCTTTCTTT. This sequence encodes CASSLPSHTEAFF.

In this sample, this clonotype turned up a few times. V and J are TRBV10-3 and TRBJ2-1, with 8 bases that match TRBD1. Germline CDR1 reads ENHRY; CDR2 reads SYGVKD. The CDR3 consists of 16 residues. After removal of 4 bases from V and 6 bases from J, the junction contained 11 bases not matched to a gene. CDR3 in amino acids: CAISVLPGQVPNEQFF. CDR3 sequence (DNA): TGTGCCATCAGTGTCCTACCGGGACAGGTCCCCAATGAGCAGTTCTTC.

In its sample, this clonotype was seen many times. The rearrangement joins TRBV27 to TRBJ1-1, with D possibly matching TRBD1 (6 bases). Germline CDR1 and CDR2: MNHEY and SMNVEV (reference sequence). Trimming stripped 3 bases from V and 5 bases from J, with 10 bases between. The CDR3 is made up of 13 amino acids. The CDR3 sequence is CASSFTGKTEAFF. CDR3 DNA: TGTGCCAGCAGTTTTACAGGGAAGACTGAAGCTTTCTTT.

Worth noting for this clonotype: This clone may be a read error of a much larger clone one base away. The V call is TRBV11-2, the J call TRBJ2-5, with D perhaps TRBD1 (5 bases). CDR1 SGHAT and CDR2 FQNNGV come from the germline V gene. The CDR3 consists of 14 residues. Trimming shortened V by 5 bases and J by 2 bases, and 12 bases separated the two germline ends. The CDR3 is CASSTWTRQETQYF. CDR3 coding DNA: TGTGCCAGCAGCACCTGGACACGACAAGAGACCCAGTACTTC.

Worth noting for this clonotype: The junction and the germline gene differ at one end; a read error may be behind it. The chain joins TRBV20-1 to TRBJ1-1, with 10 bases lining up with TRBD1. There are 15 residues in the CDR3. Germline CDR1 DFQATT, CDR2 SNEGSKA (reference sequence). This chain's CDR3 is CSAETGGEGYTEAFF. CDR3 in DNA: TGCAGTGCAGAGACAGGGGGCGAGGGGTACACTGAGGCTTTCTTT.

The chain recombines TRBV11-2 with TRBJ2-5; D remains ambiguous. Germline CDR1 and CDR2: SGHAT and FQNNGV. This CDR3 comprises 10 residues. Trimming took off 10 bases at V and 5 bases at J, with 8 bases between the two ends. In DNA form, the CDR3 reads TGTGCCACCCCCTTGGAGACCCAGTACTTC. Encoded protein: CATPLETQYF.

This clonotype was observed a few times. V gene TRBV18 combines with J gene TRBJ1-5, with D possibly matching TRBD1 (5 bases). The CDR3 covers 13 residues. Trimming left V 3 bases short and J 6 bases short, with 9 bases between. Germline V CDR1 and CDR2: KGHSH, LQKENI. CDR3 residues: CASSPERGQPQHF. The CDR3 DNA follows: TGTGCCAGCTCACCTGAAAGGGGTCAGCCCCAGCATTTT.

In this sample, this clonotype turned up a few times. This rearrangement joins TRBV9 to TRBJ2-7, with TRBD2 matching over 9 bases. V dropped 4 bases and J dropped 6; count of bases not matched to a gene: 5. In germline, CDR1 is SGDLS, CDR2 YYNGEE. The CDR3 is 13 amino acids. CDR3 in DNA: TGTGCCAGCAGCTTTTATAGCGGGAGCGAGCAGTACTTC. Translation: CASSFYSGSEQYF.

This clonotype was counted once. Relative to the germline gene, one junction end is altered; a read error may explain this. The J gene is TRBJ2-3, the V gene TRBV7-9; 13 bases fit TRBD2. The germline CDR1 and CDR2 sequences are SEHNR and FQNEAQ (reference sequence). The CDR3 extends over 18 amino acids. The CDR3 sequence is CAGSSGLAGWTLTDTQYF. The CDR3 nucleotides are TGTGCCGGCAGCTCGGGACTAGCGGGGTGGACTCTCACAGATACGCAGTATTTT. Full variable domain (rest looked up from reference TRBV7-9 and TRBJ2-3): DTGVSQNPRHKITKRGQNVTFRCDPISEHNRLYWYRQTLGQGPEFLTYFQNEAQLEKSRLLSDRFSAERPKGSFSTLEIQRTEQGDSAMYLCAGSSGLAGWTLTDTQYFGPGTRLTVL.

In its sample, this clonotype was seen many times. The J gene is TRBJ2-7, the V gene TRBV6-1; 9 positions match TRBD1. The CDR3 has 11 residues. V gave up 11 bases and J gave up 3 bases; unmatched junction bases: 2. Germline lookup yields CDR1 MNHNS and CDR2 SASEGT. CDR3 loop: CAAGQGYEQYF. CDR3 in DNA: TGTGCCGCGGGACAGGGCTACGAGCAGTACTTC.